The clone carrying this T cell receptor beta chain was seen more than once but under ten times. Its antigen is undetermined. The CDR3 runs 12 residues. V was trimmed by 5 bases and J by 4 bases, leaving 8 bases between them. The data derive from a study of early T cells in non-severe SARS-CoV-2 infection. Unique molecular identifiers (one per individual cDNA molecule) were attached. TCRdb reanalysed the 5' RACE reads using MiXCR and keeps one entry per CDR3 protein. This sample yields some 97,000 distinct CDR3 sequences, of which approximately 11% are seen a single time; roughly 4.5% belongs to the top ten. The study, taken as a whole, reports: Database matching using VDJdb favored anti-spike CD8 responses, with private and CD4 specificities left missing.

The V call is TRBV12-3 or TRBV12-4, the J call TRBJ2-5; D is unclear. The clonotype was recovered from an adult who was a healthcare worker with PCR-confirmed SARS-CoV-2 infection or an uninfected control (not recorded which). Sequenced material: whole blood, taken at baseline. CDR3 bases: TGTGCCAGCAGTGCCCGTCGAGAGACCCAGTACTTC. Protein: CASSARRETQYF.